This T cell receptor (beta chain) was captured by sequencing in a study of tumor-infiltrating lymphocytes in oesophageal squamous cell carcinoma. TCRdb ran MiXCR on the PCR reads and lists one entry per CDR3 protein. The sample has about 11,000 distinct CDR3 sequences; approximately 60% are singletons. Notes on this clonotype: Likely a read error: the CDR3 ends without its conserved phenylalanine or tryptophan. It is unclear where the CDR3 begins or ends on the DNA, so no DNA is shown, and the CDR3 is as TCRdb lists it.

The CDR3 is 17 amino acids in total, end residues counted. Germline CDR1 and CDR2: MNHEY and SMNVEV (reference sequence). The sequencing sample was made of esophageal tumor tissue. This TCR was recovered from a male donor with esophageal squamous cell carcinoma. This chain uses TRBV27 with TRBJ2-3; TRBD1, the D gene given by the table, was not confirmed from the DNA. CDR3 sequence: CASSLRGRGTMATPSVR.